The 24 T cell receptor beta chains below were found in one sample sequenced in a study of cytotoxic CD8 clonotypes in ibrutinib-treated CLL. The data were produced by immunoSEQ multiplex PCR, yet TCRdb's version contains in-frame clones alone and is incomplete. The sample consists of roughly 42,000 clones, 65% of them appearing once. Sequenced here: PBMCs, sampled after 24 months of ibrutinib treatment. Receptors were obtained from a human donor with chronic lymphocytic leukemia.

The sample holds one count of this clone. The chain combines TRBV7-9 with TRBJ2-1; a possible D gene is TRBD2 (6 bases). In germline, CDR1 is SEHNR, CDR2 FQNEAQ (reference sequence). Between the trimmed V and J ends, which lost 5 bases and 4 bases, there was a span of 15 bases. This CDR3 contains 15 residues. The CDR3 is CASSVGTLAYNEQFF. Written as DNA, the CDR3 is TGTGCCAGCAGCGTCGGGACTTTAGCGTACAATGAGCAGTTCTTC.

CDR3 bases: TGTGCCAGCAGCTTAGTAAGTCAGCCCCAGCATTTT. It yields the protein CASSLVSQPQHF. The genes are TRBV7-9 and TRBJ1-5; no reliable D call. This CDR3 comprises 12 residues. V lost 1 base to trimming and J lost 6 bases, with 4 bases between them. The V gene's germline CDR1 is SEHNR and CDR2 FQNEAQ (reference sequence).

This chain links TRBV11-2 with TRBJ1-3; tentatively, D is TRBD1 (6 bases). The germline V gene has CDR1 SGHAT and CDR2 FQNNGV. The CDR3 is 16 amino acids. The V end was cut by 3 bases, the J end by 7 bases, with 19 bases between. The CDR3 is CASSFPGARRGNTIYF. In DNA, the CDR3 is TGTGCCAGCAGCTTTCCCGGGGCTCGAAGGGGGAACACCATATATTTT.

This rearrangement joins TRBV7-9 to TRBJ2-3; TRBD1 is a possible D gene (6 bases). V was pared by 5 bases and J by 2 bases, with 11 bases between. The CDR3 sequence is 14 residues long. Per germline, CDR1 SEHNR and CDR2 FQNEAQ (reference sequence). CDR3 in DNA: TGTGCCAGCAGCCCCGGACAGATCACAGATACGCAGTATTTT. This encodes CASSPGQITDTQYF.

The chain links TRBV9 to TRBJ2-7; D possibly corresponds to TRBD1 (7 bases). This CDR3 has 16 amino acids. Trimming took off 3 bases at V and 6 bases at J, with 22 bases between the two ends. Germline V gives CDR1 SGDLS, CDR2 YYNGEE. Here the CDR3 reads CASSGTMDRRAGEQYF. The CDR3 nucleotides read TGTGCCAGCAGCGGGACCATGGACAGGAGGGCCGGCGAGCAGTACTTC.

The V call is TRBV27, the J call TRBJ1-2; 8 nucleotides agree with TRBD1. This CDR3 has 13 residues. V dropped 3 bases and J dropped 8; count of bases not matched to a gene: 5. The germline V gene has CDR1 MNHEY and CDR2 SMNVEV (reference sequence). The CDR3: CASSFRGLGGYTF. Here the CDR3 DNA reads TGTGCCAGCAGTTTCAGGGGGCTGGGAGGCTACACCTTC.

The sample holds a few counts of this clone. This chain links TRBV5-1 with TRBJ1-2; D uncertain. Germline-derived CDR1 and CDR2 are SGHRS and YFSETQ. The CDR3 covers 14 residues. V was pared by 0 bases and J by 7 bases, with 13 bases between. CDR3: CASSLESGLFGYTF. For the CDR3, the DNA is TGCGCCAGCAGCTTGGAGTCAGGCCTATTTGGCTACACCTTC.

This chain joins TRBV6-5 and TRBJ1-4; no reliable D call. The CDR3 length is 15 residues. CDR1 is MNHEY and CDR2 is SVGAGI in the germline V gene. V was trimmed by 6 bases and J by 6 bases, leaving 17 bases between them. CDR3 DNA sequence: TGTGCCAGCAGCCGTTCGTTGGGGAGGTATGAAAAACTGTTTTTT. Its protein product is CASSRSLGRYEKLFF.

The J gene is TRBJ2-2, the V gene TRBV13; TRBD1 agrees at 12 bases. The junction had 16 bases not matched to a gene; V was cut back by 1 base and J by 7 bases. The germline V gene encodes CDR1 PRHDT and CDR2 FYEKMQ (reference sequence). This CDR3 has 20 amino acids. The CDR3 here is CASSLAGMVLGQGAGGELFF. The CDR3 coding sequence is TGTGCCAGCAGCTTAGCGGGGATGGTGTTGGGACAGGGGGCCGGCGGGGAGCTGTTTTTT.

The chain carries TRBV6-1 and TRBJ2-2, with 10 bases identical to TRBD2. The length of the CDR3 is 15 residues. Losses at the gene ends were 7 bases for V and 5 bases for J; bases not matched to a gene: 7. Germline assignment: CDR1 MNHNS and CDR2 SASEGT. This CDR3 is CASTNLAGETGELFF. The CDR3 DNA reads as TGTGCCAGCACCAACCTAGCGGGAGAGACCGGGGAGCTGTTTTTT.

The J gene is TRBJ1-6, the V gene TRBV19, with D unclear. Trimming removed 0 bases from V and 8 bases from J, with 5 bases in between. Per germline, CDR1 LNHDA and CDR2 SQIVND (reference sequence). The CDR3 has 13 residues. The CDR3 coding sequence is TGTGCCAGTAGTATAGACCGGGATTCACCCCTCCACTTT. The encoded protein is CASSIDRDSPLHF. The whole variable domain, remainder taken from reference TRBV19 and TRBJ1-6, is DGGITQSPKYLFRKEGQNVTLSCEQNLNHDAMYWYRQDPGQGLRLIYYSQIVNDFQKGDIAEGYSVSREKKESFPLTVTSAQKNPTAFYLCASSIDRDSPLHFGNGTRLTVT.

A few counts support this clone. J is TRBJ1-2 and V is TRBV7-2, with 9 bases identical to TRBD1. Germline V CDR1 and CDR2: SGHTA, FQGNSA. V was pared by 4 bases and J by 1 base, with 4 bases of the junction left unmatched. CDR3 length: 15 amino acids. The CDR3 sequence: CASSSQGAFNYGYTF. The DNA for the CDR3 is TGTGCCAGCAGCTCACAGGGGGCGTTTAACTATGGCTACACCTTC.

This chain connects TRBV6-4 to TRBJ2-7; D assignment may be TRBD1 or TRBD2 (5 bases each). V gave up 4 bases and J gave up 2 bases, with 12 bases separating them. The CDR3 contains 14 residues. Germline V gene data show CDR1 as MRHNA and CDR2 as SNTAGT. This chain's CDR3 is CASSATGLPYEQYF. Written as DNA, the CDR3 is TGTGCCAGCAGTGCCACAGGACTCCCCTACGAGCAGTACTTC.

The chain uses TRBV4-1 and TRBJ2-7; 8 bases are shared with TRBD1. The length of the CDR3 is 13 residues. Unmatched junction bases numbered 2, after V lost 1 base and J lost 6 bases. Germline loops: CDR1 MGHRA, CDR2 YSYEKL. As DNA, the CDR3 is TGCGCCAGCAGCCAAGGCGGGACAGGCGAGCAGTACTTC. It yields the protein CASSQGGTGEQYF.

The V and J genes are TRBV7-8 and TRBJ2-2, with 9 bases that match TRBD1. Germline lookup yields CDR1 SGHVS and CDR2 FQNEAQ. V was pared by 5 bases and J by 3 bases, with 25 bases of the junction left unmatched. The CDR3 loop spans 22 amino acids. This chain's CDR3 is CASSRRTGTGSRRESDTGELFF. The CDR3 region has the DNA TGTGCCAGCAGCCGTAGAACCGGGACAGGGTCCCGGCGGGAGTCCGACACCGGGGAGCTGTTTTTT.

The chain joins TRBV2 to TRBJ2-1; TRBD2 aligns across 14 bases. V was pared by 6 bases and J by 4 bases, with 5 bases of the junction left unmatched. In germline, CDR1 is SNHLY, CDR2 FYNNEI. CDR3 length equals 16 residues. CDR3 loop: CASRGRLAGGYNEQFF. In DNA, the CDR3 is TGTGCCAGCAGGGGACGACTAGCGGGAGGGTACAATGAGCAGTTCTTC.

The CDR3 coding sequence is TGTGCCAGCAGCTTTTCAGCGGGGAGTCAGCCCCAGCATTTT. Residues: CASSFSAGSQPQHF. This chain connects TRBV7-9 to TRBJ1-5; no clear D gene. The CDR3 totals 14 residues. The V end was cut by 3 bases, the J end by 6 bases, with 12 bases between. Looked up from germline, CDR1 is SEHNR and CDR2 is FQNEAQ (reference sequence).

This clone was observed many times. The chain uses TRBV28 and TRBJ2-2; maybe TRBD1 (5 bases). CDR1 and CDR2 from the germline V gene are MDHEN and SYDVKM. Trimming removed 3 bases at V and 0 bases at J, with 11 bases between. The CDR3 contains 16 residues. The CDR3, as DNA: TGTGCCAGCAGTTTCAAGGGGCCCTCGAACACCGGGGAGCTGTTTTTT. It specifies CASSFKGPSNTGELFF.

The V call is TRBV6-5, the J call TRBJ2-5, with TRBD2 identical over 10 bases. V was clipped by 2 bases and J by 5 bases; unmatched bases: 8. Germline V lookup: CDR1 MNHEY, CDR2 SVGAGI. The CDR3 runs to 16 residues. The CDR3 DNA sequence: TGTGCCAGCAGTTACCGCGGAGCGGGGGGGCTGGAGACCCAGTACTTC. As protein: CASSYRGAGGLETQYF.

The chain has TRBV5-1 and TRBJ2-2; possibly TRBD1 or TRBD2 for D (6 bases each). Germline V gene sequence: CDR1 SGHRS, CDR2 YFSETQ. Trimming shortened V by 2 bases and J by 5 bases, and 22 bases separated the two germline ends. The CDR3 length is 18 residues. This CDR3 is CASSLTGLARPTTGELFF. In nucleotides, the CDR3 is TGCGCCAGCAGCTTAACAGGGCTAGCGCGTCCCACTACCGGGGAGCTGTTTTTT.

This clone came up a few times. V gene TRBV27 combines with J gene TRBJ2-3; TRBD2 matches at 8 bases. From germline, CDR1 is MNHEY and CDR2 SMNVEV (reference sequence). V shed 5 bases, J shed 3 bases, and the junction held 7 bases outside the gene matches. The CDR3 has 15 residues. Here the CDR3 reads CASSPSGSITDTQYF. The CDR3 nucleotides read TGTGCCAGCAGTCCCAGCGGGAGTATAACAGATACGCAGTATTTT.

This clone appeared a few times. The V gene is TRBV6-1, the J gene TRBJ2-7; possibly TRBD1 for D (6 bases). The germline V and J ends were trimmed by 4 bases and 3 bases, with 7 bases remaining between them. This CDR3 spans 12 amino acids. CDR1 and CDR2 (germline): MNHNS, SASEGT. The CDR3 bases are TGTGCCAGCAGTGTAGGGGGCTACGAGCAGTACTTC. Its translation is CASSVGGYEQYF.

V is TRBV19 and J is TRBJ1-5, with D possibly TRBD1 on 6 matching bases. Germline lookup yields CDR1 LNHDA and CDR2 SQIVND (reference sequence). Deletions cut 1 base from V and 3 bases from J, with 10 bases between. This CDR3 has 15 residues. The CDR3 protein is CASSIGRDNNQPQHF. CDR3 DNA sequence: TGTGCCAGTAGTATAGGAAGGGACAACAATCAGCCCCAGCATTTT.

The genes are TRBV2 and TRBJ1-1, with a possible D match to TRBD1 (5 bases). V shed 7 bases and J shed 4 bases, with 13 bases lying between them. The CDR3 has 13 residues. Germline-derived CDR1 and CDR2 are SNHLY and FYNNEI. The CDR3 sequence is CASIPGGGTEAFF. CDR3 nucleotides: TGTGCCAGCATACCCGGGGGGGGCACTGAAGCTTTCTTT. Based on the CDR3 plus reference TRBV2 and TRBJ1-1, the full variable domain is EPEVTQTPSHQVTQMGQEVILRCVPISNHLYFYWYRQILGQKVEFLVSFYNNEISEKSEIFDDQFSVERPDGSNFTLKIRSTKLEDSAMYFCASIPGGGTEAFFGQGTRLTVV.